Below, 5 T cell receptor beta chains from the same sample are listed, as sequenced in a study of PD-L1 blockade in urothelial cancer. Generated by immunoSEQ multiplex PCR, the TCRdb table keeps only in-frame clones and is missing some. The data hold 85,000 to 95,000 clones, with around 89% observed a single time. The time point: pretreatment peripheral blood. Source: PBMCs, taken around atezolizumab (anti-PD-L1) treatment. The receptor source for this set is a woman of 80 years or more with urothelial cancer.

CDR3 residues: CASSQDQGNYEQYF. The CDR3, as DNA: TGCGCCAGCAGCCAAGACCAGGGGAACTACGAGCAGTACTTC. The J gene is TRBJ2-7, the V gene TRBV4-1, with D perhaps TRBD1 (6 bases). The germline V gene encodes CDR1 MGHRA and CDR2 YSYEKL. V was cut by 0 bases and J by 3 bases, with 9 bases left in between. The CDR3 totals 14 residues.

The chain employs TRBV27 and TRBJ2-7; D remains unclear. The V and J ends lost 8 bases and 4 bases respectively, with 15 bases between them. The CDR3 extends over 13 amino acids. Germline lookup yields CDR1 MNHEY and CDR2 SMNVEV (reference sequence). The chain's CDR3 is CASSGKAFYEQYF. The CDR3 DNA sequence: TGTGCCAGCTCAGGCAAAGCATTTTACGAGCAGTACTTC.

The rearrangement links TRBV9 to TRBJ2-3; TRBD2 matches at 11 bases. The CDR3 spans 15 residues. Germline-derived CDR1 and CDR2 are SGDLS and YYNGEE. Trimming took 4 bases from V and 0 from J; bases not matched to a gene: 1. CDR3 nucleotides: TGTGCCAGCAGCCGGACTAGCGGGAGCACAGATACGCAGTATTTT. This codes for CASSRTSGSTDTQYF.

J is TRBJ1-1 and V is TRBV18; D gene ambiguous. This CDR3 contains 14 residues. The V gene's germline CDR1 is KGHSH and CDR2 LQKENI. The V and J ends lost 3 bases and 2 bases respectively, with 10 bases between them. The CDR3 DNA reads as TGTGCCAGCTCACCCAAGACGACTAACACTGAAGCTTTCTTT. Protein product: CASSPKTTNTEAFF.

A single count supports this clone. The chain carries TRBV28 and TRBJ1-1, with D hard to call. This CDR3 has 13 residues. The V end was cut by 4 bases, the J end by 1 base, with 7 bases between. The germline CDR1 and CDR2 sequences are MDHEN and SYDVKM. The CDR3 region is CASSSFPNTEAFF. CDR3 sequence (DNA): TGTGCCAGCAGTTCCTTTCCGAACACTGAAGCTTTCTTT. Using reference TRBV28 and TRBJ1-1 for the parts outside the CDR3, the full variable domain is DVKVTQSSRYLVKRTGEKVFLECVQDMDHENMFWYRQDPGLGLRLIYFSYDVKMKEKGDIPEGYSVSREKKERFSLILESASTNQTSMYLCASSSFPNTEAFFGQGTRLTVV.